This T cell receptor beta chain was obtained from a study of blood T cell repertoires in COVID-19. Here immunoSEQ multiplex PCR was the method, and the copy in TCRdb shows in-frame clones only, minus some. This table has under 200,000 clones, 84% appearing once. The V end was cut by 6 bases, the J end by 8 bases, with 23 bases between. Germline CDR1 LNHDA, CDR2 SQIVND (reference sequence). CDR3 size: 16 residues. The chain is built from TRBV19 and TRBJ2-1; perhaps TRBD1 as D (6 bases). The receptor was derived from a man in his forties or fifties who had recovered from COVID-19. The sequencing sample was made of peripheral blood. The CDR3 DNA reads TGTGCCAGTAGAACCACAGGGAGCGGACTTTGGTATGAGCAGTTCTTC. This codes for CASRTTGSGLWYEQFF.